This TCR beta chain comes out of a study of cytomegalovirus exposure and HLA in healthy donors. PCR amplification relied on 60 Vbeta primers (plus 13 Jbeta primers). Method: immunoSEQ multiplex PCR; TCRdb's copy keeps in-frame clones and lacks some. The sample has approximately 140,000 clones, 55% to 80% seen once. Germline loops: CDR1 SQVTM, CDR2 ANQGSEA. V dropped 4 bases and J dropped 2 bases, with 9 bases sitting between them. The CDR3 is 13 residues long. The material sequenced was PBMCs. J is TRBJ1-3 and V is TRBV29-1; D gene ambiguous. This receptor was obtained from a woman aged 40-49 years in good health and CMV-seronegative. The DNA of the CDR3 is TGCAGCGTTGGTGTCGGGACTGGAAACACCATATATTTT. Amino acid sequence: CSVGVGTGNTIYF. Looking up the rest from reference TRBV29-1 and TRBJ1-3 gives the full variable domain: SAVISQKPSRDICQRGTSLTIQCQVDSQVTMMFWYRQQPGQSLTLIATANQGSEATYESGFVIDKFPISRPNLTFSTLTVSNMSPEDSSIYLCSVGVGTGNTIYFGEGSWLTVV.